This T cell receptor beta chain is drawn from a study of T cell responses to AZD1222 COVID-19 vaccine. Regarding the study as a whole: Seropositive status at baseline applied to only a handful of AZD1222 recipients. In all cases, repertoires were sampled only after the peak T cell response. The sample set comprised mostly white British donors with more females, and clonal diversity was possibly underestimated.

About this clone itself: Its specificity is not known.

Profiled with immunoSEQ multiplex PCR; TCRdb holds only in-frame clones, not every one. The sample carries around 50,000 clones, around 80% recorded once. This TCR was recovered from an adult in good health. The input for sequencing was peripheral blood, taken on day 0 of AZD1222 vaccination.

The CDR3, as DNA: TGTGCCAGTAGTGTCGGCGCGGGAGCGCGTGAGCAGTTCTTC. Translating it yields CASSVGAGAREQFF. This chain joins TRBV19 and TRBJ2-1; 7 bases match TRBD2. The length of the CDR3 is 14 residues. J lost 9 bases, V lost 5 bases, and 10 bases had no gene match. Germline lookup yields CDR1 LNHDA and CDR2 SQIVND (reference sequence).